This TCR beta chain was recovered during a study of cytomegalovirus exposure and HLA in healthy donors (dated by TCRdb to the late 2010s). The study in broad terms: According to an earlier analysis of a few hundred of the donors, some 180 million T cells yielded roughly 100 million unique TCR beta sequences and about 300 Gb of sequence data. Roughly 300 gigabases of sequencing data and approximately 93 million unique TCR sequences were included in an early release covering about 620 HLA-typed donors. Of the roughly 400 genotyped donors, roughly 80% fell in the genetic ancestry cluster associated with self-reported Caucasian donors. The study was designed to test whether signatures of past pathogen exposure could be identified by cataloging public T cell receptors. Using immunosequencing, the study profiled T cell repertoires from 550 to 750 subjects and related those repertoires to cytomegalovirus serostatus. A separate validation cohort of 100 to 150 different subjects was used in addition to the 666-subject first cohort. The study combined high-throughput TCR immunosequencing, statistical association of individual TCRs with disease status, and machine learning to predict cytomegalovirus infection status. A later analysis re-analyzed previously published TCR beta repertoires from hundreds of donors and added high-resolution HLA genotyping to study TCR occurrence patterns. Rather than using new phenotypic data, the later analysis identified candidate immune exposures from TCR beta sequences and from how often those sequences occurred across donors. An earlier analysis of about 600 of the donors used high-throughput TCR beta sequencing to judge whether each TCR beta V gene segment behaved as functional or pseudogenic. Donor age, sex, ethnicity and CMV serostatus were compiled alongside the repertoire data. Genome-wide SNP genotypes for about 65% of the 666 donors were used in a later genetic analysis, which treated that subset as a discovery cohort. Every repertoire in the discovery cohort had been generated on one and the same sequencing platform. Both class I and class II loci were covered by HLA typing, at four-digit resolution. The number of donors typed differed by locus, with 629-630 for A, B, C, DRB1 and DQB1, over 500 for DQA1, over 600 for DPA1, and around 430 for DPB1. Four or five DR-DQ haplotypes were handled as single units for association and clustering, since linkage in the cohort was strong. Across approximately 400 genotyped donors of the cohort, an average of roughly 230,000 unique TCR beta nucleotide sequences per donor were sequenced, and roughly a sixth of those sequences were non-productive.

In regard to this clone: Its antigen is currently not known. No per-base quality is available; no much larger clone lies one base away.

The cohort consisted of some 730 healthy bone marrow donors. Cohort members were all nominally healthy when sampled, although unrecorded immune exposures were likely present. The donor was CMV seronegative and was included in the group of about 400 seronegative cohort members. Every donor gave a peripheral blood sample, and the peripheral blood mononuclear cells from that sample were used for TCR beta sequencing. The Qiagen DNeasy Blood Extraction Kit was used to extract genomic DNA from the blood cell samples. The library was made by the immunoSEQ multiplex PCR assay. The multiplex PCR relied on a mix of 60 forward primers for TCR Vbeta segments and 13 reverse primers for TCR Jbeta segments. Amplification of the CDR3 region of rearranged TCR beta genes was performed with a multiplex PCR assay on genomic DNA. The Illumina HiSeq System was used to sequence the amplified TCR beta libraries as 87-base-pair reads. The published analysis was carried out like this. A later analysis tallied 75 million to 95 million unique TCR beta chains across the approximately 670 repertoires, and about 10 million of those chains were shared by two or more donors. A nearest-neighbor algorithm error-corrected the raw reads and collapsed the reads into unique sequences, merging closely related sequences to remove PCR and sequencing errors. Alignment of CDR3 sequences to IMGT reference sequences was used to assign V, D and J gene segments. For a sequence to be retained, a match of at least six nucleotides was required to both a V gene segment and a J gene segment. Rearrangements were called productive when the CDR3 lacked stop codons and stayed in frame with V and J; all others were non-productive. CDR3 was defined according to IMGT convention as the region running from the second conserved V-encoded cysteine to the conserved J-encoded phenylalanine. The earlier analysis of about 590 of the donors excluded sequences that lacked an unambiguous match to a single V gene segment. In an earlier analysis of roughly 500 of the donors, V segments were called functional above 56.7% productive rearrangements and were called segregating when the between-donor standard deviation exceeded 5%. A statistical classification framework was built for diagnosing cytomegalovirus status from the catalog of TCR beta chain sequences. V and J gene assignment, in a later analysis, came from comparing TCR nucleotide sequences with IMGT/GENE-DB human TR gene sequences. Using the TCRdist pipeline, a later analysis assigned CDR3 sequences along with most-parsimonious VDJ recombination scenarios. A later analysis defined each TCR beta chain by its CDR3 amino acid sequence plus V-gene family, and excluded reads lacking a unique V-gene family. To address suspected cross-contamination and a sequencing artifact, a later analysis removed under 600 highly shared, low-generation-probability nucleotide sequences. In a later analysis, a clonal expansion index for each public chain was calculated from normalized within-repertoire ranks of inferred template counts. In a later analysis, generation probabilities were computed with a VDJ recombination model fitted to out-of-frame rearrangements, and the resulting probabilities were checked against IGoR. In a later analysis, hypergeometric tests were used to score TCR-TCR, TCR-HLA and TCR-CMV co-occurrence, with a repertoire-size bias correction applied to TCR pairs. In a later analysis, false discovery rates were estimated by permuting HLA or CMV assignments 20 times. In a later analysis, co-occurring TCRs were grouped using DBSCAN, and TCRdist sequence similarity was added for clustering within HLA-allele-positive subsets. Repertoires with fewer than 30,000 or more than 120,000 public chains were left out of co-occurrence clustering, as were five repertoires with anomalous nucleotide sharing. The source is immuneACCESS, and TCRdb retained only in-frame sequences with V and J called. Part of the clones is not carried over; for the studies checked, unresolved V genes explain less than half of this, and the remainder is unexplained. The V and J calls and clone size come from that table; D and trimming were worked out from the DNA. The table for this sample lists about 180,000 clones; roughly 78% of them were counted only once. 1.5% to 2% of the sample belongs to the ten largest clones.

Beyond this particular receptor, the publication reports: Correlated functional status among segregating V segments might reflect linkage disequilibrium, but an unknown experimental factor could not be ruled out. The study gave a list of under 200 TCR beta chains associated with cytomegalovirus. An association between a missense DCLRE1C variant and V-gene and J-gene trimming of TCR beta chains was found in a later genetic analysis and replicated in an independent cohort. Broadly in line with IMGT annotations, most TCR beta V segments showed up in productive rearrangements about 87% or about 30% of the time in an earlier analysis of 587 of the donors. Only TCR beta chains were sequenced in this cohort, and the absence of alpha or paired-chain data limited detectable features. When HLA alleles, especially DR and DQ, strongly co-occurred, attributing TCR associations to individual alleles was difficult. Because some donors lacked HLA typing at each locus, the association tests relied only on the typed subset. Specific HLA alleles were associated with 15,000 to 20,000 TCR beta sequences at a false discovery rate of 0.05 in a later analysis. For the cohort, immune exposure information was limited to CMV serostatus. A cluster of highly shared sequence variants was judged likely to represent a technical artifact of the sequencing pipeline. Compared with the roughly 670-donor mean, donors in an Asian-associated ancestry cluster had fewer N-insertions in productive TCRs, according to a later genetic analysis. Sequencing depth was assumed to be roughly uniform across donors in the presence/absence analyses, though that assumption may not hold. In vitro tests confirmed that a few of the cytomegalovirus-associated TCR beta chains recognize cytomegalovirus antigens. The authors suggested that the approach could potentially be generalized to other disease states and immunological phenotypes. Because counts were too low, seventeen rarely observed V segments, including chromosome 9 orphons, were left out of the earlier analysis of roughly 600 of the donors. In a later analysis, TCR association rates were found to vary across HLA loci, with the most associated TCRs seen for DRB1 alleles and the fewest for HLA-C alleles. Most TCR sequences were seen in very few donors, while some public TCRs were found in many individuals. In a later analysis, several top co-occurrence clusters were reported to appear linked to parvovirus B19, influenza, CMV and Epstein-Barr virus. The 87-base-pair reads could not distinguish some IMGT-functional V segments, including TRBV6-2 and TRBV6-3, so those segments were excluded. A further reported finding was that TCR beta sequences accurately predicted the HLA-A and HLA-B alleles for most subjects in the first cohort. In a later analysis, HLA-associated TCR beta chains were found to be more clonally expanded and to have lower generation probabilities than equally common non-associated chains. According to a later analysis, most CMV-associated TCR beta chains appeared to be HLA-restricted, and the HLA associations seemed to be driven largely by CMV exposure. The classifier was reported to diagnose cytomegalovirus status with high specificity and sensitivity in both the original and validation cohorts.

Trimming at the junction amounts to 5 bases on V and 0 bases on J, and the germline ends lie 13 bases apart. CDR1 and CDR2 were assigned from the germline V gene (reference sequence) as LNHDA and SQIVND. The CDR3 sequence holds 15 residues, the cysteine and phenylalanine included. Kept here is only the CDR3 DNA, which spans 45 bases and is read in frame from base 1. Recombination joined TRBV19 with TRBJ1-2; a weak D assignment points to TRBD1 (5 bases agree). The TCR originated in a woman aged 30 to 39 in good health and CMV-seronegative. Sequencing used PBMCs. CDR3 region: CASSVAGTANYGYTF. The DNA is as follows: TGTGCCAGTAGTGTCGCGGGGACGGCTAACTATGGCTACACCTTC.